The 24 T cell receptor beta chains listed next were all sequenced from one sample in a study of vaccination and CD4 T cells after COVID-19 (dated by TCRdb to 2021 to 2024). The method was PCR. Sequencer: Illumina iSeq 100. At the Johns Hopkins FTIC core, DNA from the cultured CD4+ T cells underwent TCR sequencing with the Oncomine TCR Beta short-read assay. Clones were called with MiXCR by TCRdb after fastp trimmed the public reads at Q25, and only in-frame beta chains were retained. All rows with the same CDR3 protein become a single entry with the most common DNA and genes. Here the sample has 9,500 to 10,000 distinct CDR3 sequences; 30% to 40% occur a single time. The ten top clones hold under 35% of the sample. What this sample's treatment or condition label stands for: approximately 11-day PBMC culture with coronavirus spike peptide pools or control peptides (ViraFEST assay). CD4+ T cells from unexposed donors were collected before the COVID-19 pandemic (2011-2018).

Their specific antigens are unknown. Sequences were obtained from CD4+ T cells from blood, cultured in vitro. The receptors come from a human donor in good health.

The V gene is TRBV29-1, the J gene TRBJ1-2, with no clear D. V was pared by 2 bases and J by 10 bases, with 8 bases between. The V gene's germline CDR1 is SQVTM and CDR2 ANQGSEA. The CDR3 loop spans 10 amino acids. CDR3 coding DNA: TGCAGCGTTGAACGAGACACCTACACCTTC. Protein: CSVERDTYTF.

This clonotype was counted only a few times. The gene calls are TRBV6-1 and TRBJ1-1, with a possible D match to TRBD1 (5 bases). Germline CDR1 and CDR2: MNHNS and SASEGT. V was cut by 8 bases and J by 7 bases, with 17 bases left in between. The CDR3 sequence is 13 residues long. The CDR3 DNA sequence: TGTGCCAGCGGACGACAGTCGATCGGTGAAGCTTTCTTT. Protein product: CASGRQSIGEAFF.

The chain recombines TRBV20-1 with TRBJ1-2, with TRBD1 as a possible D gene (5 bases). This CDR3 is built from 12 residues. Deletions cut 6 bases from V and 5 bases from J, with 13 bases between. Germline CDR1 and CDR2: DFQATT and SNEGSKA (reference sequence). The CDR3 sequence: CSAPRAGYGYTF. The CDR3 coding sequence is TGCAGTGCCCCCCGGGCAGGGTATGGCTACACCTTC.

This rearrangement joins TRBV4-1 to TRBJ1-2; D is unresolved. The CDR3 has 13 amino acids. CDR1 is MGHRA and CDR2 is YSYEKL in the germline V gene. With 0 bases removed from V and 2 bases from J, the gap between germline ends came to 4 bases. CDR3 DNA sequence: TGCGCCAGCAGCCAAGATCTGAACTATGGCTACACCTTC. Translating it yields CASSQDLNYGYTF.

The J gene is TRBJ1-1, the V gene TRBV11-2; TRBD1 is a possible D gene (5 bases). Germline V CDR1 and CDR2: SGHAT, FQNNGV. CDR3 size: 13 residues. Trimming took off 6 bases at V and 5 bases at J, with 13 bases between the two ends. The chain's CDR3 is CASRKLGGTEAFF. The CDR3 region has the DNA TGTGCCAGCAGGAAACTCGGGGGGACTGAAGCTTTCTTT.

This clonotype was counted a few times. The chain carries TRBV6-5 and TRBJ1-6, with D possibly being TRBD1 (5 bases). This CDR3 comprises 13 residues. Trimming stripped 4 bases from V and 10 bases from J, with 11 bases between. The germline gives CDR1 MNHEY, CDR2 SVGAGI. The CDR3 sequence is CASSSGILSPLHF. CDR3 coding DNA: TGTGCCAGCAGTTCAGGGATTCTGTCACCCCTCCACTTT.

The chain recombines TRBV6-2 or TRBV6-3 with TRBJ2-3; 8 bases are a match to TRBD2. The CDR3 totals 15 residues. Germline V CDR1 and CDR2: MNHEY, SVGEGT. Unmatched junction bases numbered 11, after V lost 6 bases and J lost 6 bases. The CDR3 spells CASRGLATSGDTQYF. As DNA, the CDR3 is TGTGCCAGCAGAGGACTAGCCACCTCCGGGGATACGCAGTATTTT.

The V call is TRBV30, the J call TRBJ1-6; a weak D match, TRBD1 (6 bases). V lost 3 bases and J 9 bases, leaving 15 bases between the germline ends. Germline V lookup: CDR1 GTSNPN, CDR2 SVGIG (reference sequence). This CDR3 has 14 amino acids. The CDR3 sequence: CAWRDTGFGSPLHF. The CDR3, as DNA: TGTGCCTGGAGGGACACAGGGTTCGGTTCACCCCTCCACTTT.

The gene calls are TRBV10-3 and TRBJ1-3; TRBD1 is a possible D gene (6 bases). V shed 0 bases and J shed 7 bases, with 19 bases lying between them. Per the germline V gene, CDR1 is ENHRY and CDR2 is SYGVKD. The CDR3 spans 17 residues. CDR3 in amino acids: CAISESGQSRVQNTIYF. The CDR3 DNA reads TGTGCCATCAGTGAGTCAGGACAGTCTCGCGTTCAGAACACCATATATTTT.

A remark on this clonotype: Because it lacks the conserved phenylalanine or tryptophan at the end, this CDR3 is likely a read error. The J gene is TRBJ1-5, the V gene TRBV6-1, with D possibly TRBD1 on 6 matching bases. Germline V gene lookup returns CDR1 MNHNS and CDR2 SASEGT. Trimming pared 7 bases from V and 4 bases from J, leaving 17 bases between. The CDR3 has 15 amino acids. The DNA for the CDR3 is TGTGCCAGCACTCCCACGGGGACATCTAATCAGCCCCAGCATCTT. It translates to CASTPTGTSNQPQHL.

V and J are TRBV20-1 and TRBJ1-2, with D perhaps TRBD1 (5 bases). The length of the CDR3 is 15 residues. Germline values: CDR1 DFQATT, CDR2 SNEGSKA (reference sequence). V shed 5 bases and J shed 6 bases, with 22 bases lying between them. The CDR3 sequence: CSASLTGRRKNGYTF. CDR3 sequence (DNA): TGCAGTGCTTCCCTAACGGGACGACGAAAGAATGGCTACACCTTC.

The rearrangement links TRBV20-1 to TRBJ2-1; 14 positions agree with TRBD2. Germline V CDR1 and CDR2: DFQATT, SNEGSKA (reference sequence). The CDR3 extends over 17 amino acids. Losses at the gene ends were 6 bases for V and 4 bases for J; bases not matched to a gene: 11. The DNA for the CDR3 is TGCAGTGCGCTGACTAGCGGGGGGGCCGGTCGGTACAATGAGCAGTTCTTC. This gives the protein CSALTSGGAGRYNEQFF.

This chain joins TRBV11-1 and TRBJ2-5; tentatively, D is TRBD2 (6 bases). The germline V gene encodes CDR1 SGHAT and CDR2 FQDESV (reference sequence). The CDR3 extends over 13 amino acids. V was trimmed by 6 bases and J by 7 bases, leaving 15 bases between them. CDR3 bases: TGTGCCAGCAGTGTGGGGGGTCCGGGGACCCAGTACTTC. Protein: CASSVGGPGTQYF.

The rearrangement joins TRBV20-1 to TRBJ2-1; TRBD2 is a possible D gene (6 bases). The CDR3 sequence is 15 residues long. V was trimmed by 5 bases and J by 5 bases, leaving 19 bases between them. Germline V gene lookup returns CDR1 DFQATT and CDR2 SNEGSKA (reference sequence). CDR3 sequence reads: CSAPPVQRADNEQFF. Here the CDR3 DNA reads TGCAGTGCTCCCCCCGTCCAGCGGGCCGACAATGAGCAGTTCTTC.

This clonotype was seen only a few times. The chain has TRBV6-5 and TRBJ1-2; 7 bases map to TRBD1. Germline lookup yields CDR1 MNHEY and CDR2 SVGAGI. The CDR3 is made up of 13 amino acids. V lost 4 bases and J lost 6; bases outside the gene matches: 5. The CDR3 here is CASSSPTGNGYTF. Written as DNA, the CDR3 is TGTGCCAGCAGTTCCCCGACAGGGAATGGCTACACCTTC.

The chain couples TRBV28 to TRBJ1-6; no definite D call. The CDR3 has 15 amino acids. CDR1 is MDHEN and CDR2 is SYDVKM in the germline V gene. The germline V and J ends were trimmed by 7 bases and 9 bases, with 19 bases remaining between them. CDR3 coding DNA: TGTGCCAGCACCCCCCCCGGACTCGTCGGTTCACCCCTCCACTTT. Protein: CASTPPGLVGSPLHF.

This sequence joins TRBV5-1 and TRBJ2-3; D unclear. CDR3 size: 12 residues. V dropped 5 bases and J dropped 6 bases, with 10 bases sitting between them. Per the germline V gene, CDR1 is SGHRS and CDR2 is YFSETQ. In DNA form, the CDR3 reads TGCGCCAGCAGGGCGGTTTTGGATACGCAGTATTTT. Translation gives CASRAVLDTQYF. Looking up the rest from reference TRBV5-1 and TRBJ2-3 gives the full variable domain: KAGVTQTPRYLIKTRGQQVTLSCSPISGHRSVSWYQQTPGQGLQFLFEYFSETQRNKGNFPGRFSGRQFSNSRSEMNVSTLELGDSALYLCASRAVLDTQYFGPGTRLTVL.

The chain combines TRBV18 with TRBJ2-7; TRBD1 is a possible D gene (6 bases). The CDR3 runs 14 residues. Germline CDR1 KGHSH, CDR2 LQKENI. V lost 0 bases and J lost 9, with 15 bases in between. The CDR3 protein is CASSPPEGDIRQYF. In nucleotides, the CDR3 is TGTGCCAGCTCACCACCGGAAGGGGACATTAGGCAGTACTTC.

The chain recombines TRBV27 with TRBJ1-6; a possible D gene is TRBD1 (5 bases). CDR1 is MNHEY and CDR2 is SMNVEV in the germline V gene (reference sequence). This CDR3 comprises 15 residues. The V end lost 8 bases, the J end lost 2 bases, and 13 bases lay between the germline ends. The CDR3 is CASRTSGTYNSPLHF. CDR3 DNA: TGTGCCAGCCGAACCTCAGGGACCTATAATTCACCCCTCCACTTT.

The chain carries TRBV19 and TRBJ2-2; D may be TRBD1 (6 bases). The germline V gene encodes CDR1 LNHDA and CDR2 SQIVND (reference sequence). The CDR3 loop spans 16 amino acids. V was cut by 5 bases and J by 1 base, with 14 bases left in between. CDR3 sequence: CASSSQGLLNTGELFF. The CDR3 nucleotides read TGTGCCAGTAGTTCCCAGGGGTTATTGAACACCGGGGAGCTGTTTTTT.

The table lists this clonotype with a few counts. V usage is TRBV7-3 and J usage is TRBJ1-1; no definite D call. V shed 5 bases and J shed 0 bases, with 10 bases lying between them. Germline CDR1 SGHTA, CDR2 FQGTGA. CDR3 length: 14 amino acids. The chain's CDR3 is CASSPRGVNTEAFF. The CDR3 DNA reads TGTGCCAGCAGCCCACGAGGAGTGAACACTGAAGCTTTCTTT.

V gene TRBV19 combines with J gene TRBJ2-5, with 7 bases fitting TRBD2. Germline V gene sequence: CDR1 LNHDA, CDR2 SQIVND (reference sequence). V shed 6 bases and J 5 bases; nucleotides not matched to a gene: 9. This CDR3 spans 14 amino acids. CDR3 amino acids: CASSLAEGWETQYF. DNA for the CDR3: TGTGCCAGTAGCCTAGCGGAGGGGTGGGAGACCCAGTACTTC.

This clonotype was picked up a small number of times. The genes are TRBV6-5 and TRBJ1-5, with D unresolved. This CDR3 is built from 18 residues. Trimming removed 0 bases at V and 0 bases at J, with 15 bases between. Germline V gives CDR1 MNHEY, CDR2 SVGAGI. The CDR3 bases are TGTGCCAGCAGTTACTCTATCCGCAATCTATATAGCAATCAGCCCCAGCATTTT. Its protein is CASSYSIRNLYSNQPQHF.

This clonotype was detected only a few times. The chain employs TRBV20-1 and TRBJ1-2; possibly TRBD1 for D (5 bases). The CDR3 loop spans 13 amino acids. The ends were cut back, 4 bases at V and 6 bases at J, with 15 bases in the middle. The germline gives CDR1 DFQATT, CDR2 SNEGSKA (reference sequence). The CDR3 reads CSATSSTVNGYTF. In nucleotides, the CDR3 is TGCAGTGCTACCTCCTCGACAGTAAATGGCTACACCTTC.